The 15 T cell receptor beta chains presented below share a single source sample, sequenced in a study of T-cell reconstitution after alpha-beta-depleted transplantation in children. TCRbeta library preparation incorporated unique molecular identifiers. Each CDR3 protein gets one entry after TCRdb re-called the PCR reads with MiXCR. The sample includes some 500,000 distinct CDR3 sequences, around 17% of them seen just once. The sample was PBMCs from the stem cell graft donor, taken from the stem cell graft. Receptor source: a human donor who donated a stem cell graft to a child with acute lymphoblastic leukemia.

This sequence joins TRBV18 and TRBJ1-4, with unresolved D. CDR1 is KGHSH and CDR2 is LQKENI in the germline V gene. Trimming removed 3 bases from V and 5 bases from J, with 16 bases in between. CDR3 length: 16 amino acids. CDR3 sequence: CASSPYPATENEKLFF. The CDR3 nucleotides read TGTGCCAGCTCACCTTACCCGGCCACAGAAAATGAAAAACTGTTTTTT. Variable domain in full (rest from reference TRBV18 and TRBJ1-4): NAGVMQNPRHLVRRRGQEARLRCSPMKGHSHVYWYRQLPEEGLKFMVYLQKENIIDESGMPKERFSAEFPKEGPSILRIQQVVRGDSAAYFCASSPYPATENEKLFFGSGTQLSVL.

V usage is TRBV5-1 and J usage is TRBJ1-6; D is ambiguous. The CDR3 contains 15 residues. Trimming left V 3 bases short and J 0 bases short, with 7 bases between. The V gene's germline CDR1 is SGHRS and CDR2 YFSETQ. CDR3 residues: CASSWQSSYNSPLHF. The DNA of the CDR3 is TGCGCCAGCAGCTGGCAAAGCTCCTATAATTCACCCCTCCACTTT.

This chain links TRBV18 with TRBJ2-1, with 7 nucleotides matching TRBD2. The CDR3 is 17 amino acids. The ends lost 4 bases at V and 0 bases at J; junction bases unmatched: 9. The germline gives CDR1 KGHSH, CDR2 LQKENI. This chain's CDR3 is CASSQTALAASYNEQFF. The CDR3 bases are TGTGCCAGCTCACAGACGGCCCTAGCGGCCTCCTACAATGAGCAGTTCTTC.

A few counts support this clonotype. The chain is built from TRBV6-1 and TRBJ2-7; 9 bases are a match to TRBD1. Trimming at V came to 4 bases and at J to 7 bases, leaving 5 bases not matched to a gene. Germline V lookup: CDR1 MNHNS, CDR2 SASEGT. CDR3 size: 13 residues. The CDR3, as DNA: TGTGCCAGCAGTGCGACAGGGGGGCGGGAGCAGTACTTC. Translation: CASSATGGREQYF.

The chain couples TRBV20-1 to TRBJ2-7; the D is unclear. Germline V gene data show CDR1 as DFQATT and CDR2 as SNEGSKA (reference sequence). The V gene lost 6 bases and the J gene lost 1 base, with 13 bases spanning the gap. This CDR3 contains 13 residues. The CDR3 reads CSAAPVDSYEQYF. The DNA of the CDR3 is TGCAGTGCCGCCCCCGTAGATTCCTACGAGCAGTACTTC.

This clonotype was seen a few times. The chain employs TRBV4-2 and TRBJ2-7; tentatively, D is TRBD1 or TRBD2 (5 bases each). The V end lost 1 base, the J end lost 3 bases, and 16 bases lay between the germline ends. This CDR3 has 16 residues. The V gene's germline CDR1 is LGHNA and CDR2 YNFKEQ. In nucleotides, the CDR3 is TGTGCCAGCAGCCAAGGTTTCAGGGTAGGGAGCTACGAGCAGTACTTC. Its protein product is CASSQGFRVGSYEQYF.

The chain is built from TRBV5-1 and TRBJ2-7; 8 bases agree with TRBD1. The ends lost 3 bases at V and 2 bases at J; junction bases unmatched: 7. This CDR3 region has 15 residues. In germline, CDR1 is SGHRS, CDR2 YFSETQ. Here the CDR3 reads CASSSSRQGPYEQYF. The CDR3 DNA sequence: TGCGCCAGCAGCTCCTCCAGACAGGGGCCCTACGAGCAGTACTTC.

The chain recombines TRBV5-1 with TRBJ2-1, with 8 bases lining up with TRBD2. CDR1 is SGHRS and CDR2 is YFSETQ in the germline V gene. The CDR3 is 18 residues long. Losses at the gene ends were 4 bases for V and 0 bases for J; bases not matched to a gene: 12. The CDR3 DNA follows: TGCGCCAGCAGCCCCTTTACCCTAGCGGGCAGCTCCTACAATGAGCAGTTCTTC. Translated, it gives CASSPFTLAGSSYNEQFF.

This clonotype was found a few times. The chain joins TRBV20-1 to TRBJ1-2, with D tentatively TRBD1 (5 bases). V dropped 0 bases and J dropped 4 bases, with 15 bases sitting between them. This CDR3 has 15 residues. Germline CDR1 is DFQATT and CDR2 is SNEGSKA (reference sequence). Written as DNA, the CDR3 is TGCAGTGCTAGAGATCAGGGACTCAGAGCCTATGGCTACACCTTC. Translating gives CSARDQGLRAYGYTF.

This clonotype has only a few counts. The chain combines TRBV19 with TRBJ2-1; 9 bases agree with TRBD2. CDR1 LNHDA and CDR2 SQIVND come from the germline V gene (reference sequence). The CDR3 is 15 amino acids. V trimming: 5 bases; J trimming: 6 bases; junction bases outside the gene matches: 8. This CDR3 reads CASSWIAGDTNEQFF. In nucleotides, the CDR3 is TGTGCCAGTAGTTGGATAGCGGGAGATACCAATGAGCAGTTCTTC. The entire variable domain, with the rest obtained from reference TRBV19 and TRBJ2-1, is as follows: DGGITQSPKYLFRKEGQNVTLSCEQNLNHDAMYWYRQDPGQGLRLIYYSQIVNDFQKGDIAEGYSVSREKKESFPLTVTSAQKNPTAFYLCASSWIAGDTNEQFFGPGTRLTVL.

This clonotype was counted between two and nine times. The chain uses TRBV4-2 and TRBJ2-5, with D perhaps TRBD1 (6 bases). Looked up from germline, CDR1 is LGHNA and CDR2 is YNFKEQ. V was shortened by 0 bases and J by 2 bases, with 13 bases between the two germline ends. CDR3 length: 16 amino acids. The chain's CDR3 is CASSQDPGQMQETQYF. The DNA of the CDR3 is TGTGCCAGCAGCCAAGATCCAGGACAGATGCAAGAGACCCAGTACTTC.

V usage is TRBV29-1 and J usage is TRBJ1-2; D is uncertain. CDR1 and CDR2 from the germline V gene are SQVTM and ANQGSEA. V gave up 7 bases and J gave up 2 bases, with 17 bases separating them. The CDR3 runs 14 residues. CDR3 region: CSAAWPESNYGYTF. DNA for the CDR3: TGCAGCGCCGCATGGCCTGAATCCAACTATGGCTACACCTTC.

CDR3 sequence (DNA): TGTGCCAGCAGTACACAATCAGGGGGCTTTACCTACGAGCAGTACTTC. Its protein is CASSTQSGGFTYEQYF. The J gene is TRBJ2-7, the V gene TRBV12-3 or TRBV12-4, with TRBD1 matching over 8 bases. Unmatched junction bases numbered 11, after V lost 5 bases and J lost 2 bases. This CDR3 has 16 amino acids.

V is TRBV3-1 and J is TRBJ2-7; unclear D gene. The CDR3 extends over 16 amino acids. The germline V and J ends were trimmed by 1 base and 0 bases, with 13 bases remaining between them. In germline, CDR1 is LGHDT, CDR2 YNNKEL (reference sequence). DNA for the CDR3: TGTGCCAGCAGCCAAGTCACGGCTGCGAGCTCCTACGAGCAGTACTTC. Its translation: CASSQVTAASSYEQYF.

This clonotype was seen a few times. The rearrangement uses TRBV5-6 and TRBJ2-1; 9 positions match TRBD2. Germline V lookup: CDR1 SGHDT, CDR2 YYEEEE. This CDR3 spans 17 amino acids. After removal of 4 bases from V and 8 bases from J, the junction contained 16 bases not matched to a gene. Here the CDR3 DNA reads TGTGCCAGCAGCCCCGTGGGAGCGGGGGGACTGAGGGATGAGCAGTTCTTC. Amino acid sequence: CASSPVGAGGLRDEQFF.